The 2 T cell receptor beta chains given below trace back to one sample, sequenced in a study of Ad26.COV2.S vaccination and SARS-CoV-2 variants. As for treatment: over 15 received Ad26.COV2.S at low or high dose, single or two shots; a few received placebo; per-sample allocation not given. Following the first vaccine or placebo injection, samples were taken on day 63. The assay was immunoSEQ multiplex PCR, and TCRdb's table has in-frame clones only and misses some. This repertoire shows some 480,000 clones, approximately 90% found once; its top ten account for more than 10%. The sequenced sample was peripheral blood, obtained in a trial of Ad26.COV2.S vaccine versus placebo. The receptor set was obtained from a person aged 18-60 years who received the Ad26.COV2.S COVID-19 vaccine or a placebo.

The chain recombines TRBV7-3 with TRBJ2-1; 9 bases match TRBD2. V was pared by 2 bases and J by 6 bases, with 2 bases of the junction left unmatched. Per the germline V gene, CDR1 is SGHTA and CDR2 is FQGTGA. This CDR3 is built from 14 residues. CDR3 region: CASSLGGRGNEQFF. CDR3 DNA sequence: TGTGCCAGCAGCTTAGGCGGGAGGGGCAATGAGCAGTTCTTC.

The chain employs TRBV19 and TRBJ2-6; D is unclear. This CDR3 is 15 amino acids long. Germline V CDR1 and CDR2: LNHDA, SQIVND (reference sequence). V was pared by 5 bases and J by 0 bases, with 8 bases between. This CDR3 reads CASSRTDSGANVLTF. The CDR3 DNA sequence: TGTGCCAGTAGTCGAACGGACTCTGGGGCCAACGTCCTGACTTTC. The complete variable domain, with remaining parts taken from reference TRBV19 and TRBJ2-6, reads DGGITQSPKYLFRKEGQNVTLSCEQNLNHDAMYWYRQDPGQGLRLIYYSQIVNDFQKGDIAEGYSVSREKKESFPLTVTSAQKNPTAFYLCASSRTDSGANVLTFGAGSRLTVL.